The 30 T cell receptor beta chains presented below share a single source sample, sequenced in a study of T cells after yellow fever vaccination (dated by TCRdb to the late 2010s). This specimen's treatment or condition label, per the study, means: live attenuated yellow fever vaccine strain. Libraries were built with 5' RACE. TCRdb shows the sequencer as Illumina NovaSeq 6000. TCRdb reprocessing: public reads trimmed at Q25 with fastp, clones called with MiXCR, in-frame beta chains kept. Rows are combined by CDR3 protein, so each entry shows the most common genes and DNA. A total of 250,000 to 350,000 distinct CDR3 sequences appear in this sample, around 9.3% of them only once. Over 3% of the sample comes from the top ten. Sequenced here: CD4+ T cells sorted from PBMCs, sampled 5 days after the yellow fever booster vaccination. Receptors originate from a man aged 18 to 35 who received the YFV17D yellow fever vaccine.

CDR3 amino acids: CASHKRGNTIYF. DNA for the CDR3: TGTGCCAGCCATAAGCGTGGAAACACCATATATTTT. The chain uses TRBV6-6 and TRBJ1-3, with no clear D. V lost 8 bases, J lost 3 bases, and 8 bases lay in between. This CDR3 is built from 12 residues. Germline V lookup: CDR1 MNHNY, CDR2 SVGAGI (reference sequence).

This clonotype was seen only a few times. The genes are TRBV6-6 and TRBJ2-7; tentative D call: TRBD1 (6 bases). The CDR3 runs 14 residues. Trimming took 8 bases from V and 6 from J, leaving 20 bases between them. Germline assignment: CDR1 MNHNY and CDR2 SVGAGI (reference sequence). In nucleotides, the CDR3 is TGTGCCAGCTGTTGGGGGCTCCCTCGCGGCGAGCAGTACTTC. Translating it yields CASCWGLPRGEQYF.

This clonotype was counted at least ten times. The chain links TRBV4-1 to TRBJ2-1; 11 bases match TRBD1. The CDR3 contains 17 residues. Germline assignment: CDR1 MGHRA and CDR2 YSYEKL. Losses at the gene ends were 4 bases for V and 2 bases for J; bases not matched to a gene: 7. The CDR3 DNA reads as TGCGCCAGCAGCCGATTTCCGGGACAGGGGGCCTACAATGAGCAGTTCTTC. Protein sequence: CASSRFPGQGAYNEQFF.

This chain links TRBV29-1 with TRBJ2-7; 7 bases align to TRBD1. Per germline, CDR1 SQVTM and CDR2 ANQGSEA. This CDR3 spans 12 amino acids. After removal of 7 bases from V and 5 bases from J, the junction contained 8 bases not matched to a gene. The CDR3 spells CSAGDRVHEQYV. CDR3 DNA sequence: TGCAGCGCCGGAGACAGGGTCCACGAGCAGTACGTC.

This clonotype was seen more than once but under ten times. The chain combines TRBV27 with TRBJ2-3; 8 bases match TRBD2. The V and J ends lost 6 bases and 6 bases, in that order; junction bases with no gene match: 11. Germline CDR1 MNHEY, CDR2 SMNVEV (reference sequence). This CDR3 comprises 15 residues. The CDR3 DNA reads as TGTGCCAGCAGCCCCTCGGGGGGGCGAGGGGATACGCAGTATTTT. Translating it yields CASSPSGGRGDTQYF.

The chain carries TRBV11-2 and TRBJ1-1, with 8 bases that match TRBD1. This CDR3 comprises 17 residues. V shed 0 bases and J 5 bases; nucleotides not matched to a gene: 11. Germline CDR1 reads SGHAT; CDR2 reads FQNNGV. The CDR3 DNA follows: TGTGCCAGCAGCTTAGAATGGGGACAGGCCCCTAGAACTGAAGCTTTCTTT. This gives the protein CASSLEWGQAPRTEAFF.

In this sample, this clonotype turned up a few times. The chain uses TRBV7-8 and TRBJ1-1; D uncertain. V lost 1 base, J lost 7 bases, and 13 bases lay in between. CDR1 is SGHVS, CDR2 FQNEAQ, per germline. This CDR3 spans 14 amino acids. DNA for the CDR3: TGTGCCAGCAGCTTAGTGGGGTATTTCGATGAAGCTTTCTTT. Translated, it gives CASSLVGYFDEAFF.

This clonotype was seen a few times. This chain uses TRBV29-1 with TRBJ2-5; D remains unclear. Germline V gene lookup returns CDR1 SQVTM and CDR2 ANQGSEA. Trimming removed 4 bases from V and 5 bases from J, with 11 bases in between. The CDR3 runs 12 residues. The CDR3 region has the DNA TGCAGCGTTGTTGTGCGATTCGAGACCCAGTACTTC. Amino acids: CSVVVRFETQYF. Full variable domain (outside the CDR3, taken from reference TRBV29-1 and TRBJ2-5): SAVISQKPSRDICQRGTSLTIQCQVDSQVTMMFWYRQQPGQSLTLIATANQGSEATYESGFVIDKFPISRPNLTFSTLTVSNMSPEDSSIYLCSVVVRFETQYFGPGTRLLVL.

This clonotype was detected only a few times. The chain couples TRBV4-2 to TRBJ1-3; no firm D call. Germline V gene lookup returns CDR1 LGHNA and CDR2 YNFKEQ. Trimming took off 5 bases at V and 1 base at J, with 9 bases between the two ends. There are 14 residues in the CDR3. Here the CDR3 reads CASSTTQSGNTIYF. The CDR3 DNA is TGTGCCAGCAGCACTACTCAATCTGGAAACACCATATATTTT.

The gene calls are TRBV12-3 or TRBV12-4 and TRBJ1-1; perhaps TRBD1 as D (5 bases). V was pared by 5 bases and J by 1 base, with 11 bases between. The CDR3 has 14 amino acids. The CDR3 nucleotides are TGTGCCAGCAGTCTCAATACAGGGAACACTGAAGCTTTCTTT. This encodes CASSLNTGNTEAFF.

In its sample, this clonotype was seen many times. This chain links TRBV5-1 with TRBJ2-4; D not certain. Germline values: CDR1 SGHRS, CDR2 YFSETQ. The CDR3 has 13 residues. Trimming removed 0 bases from V and 5 bases from J, with 6 bases in between. The CDR3 region has the DNA TGCGCCAGCAGCTTGGCATCCGAAAACATTCAGTACTTC. Protein product: CASSLASENIQYF.

In its sample, this clonotype was seen many times. The chain couples TRBV5-1 to TRBJ2-1, with 7 bases identical to TRBD2. Germline CDR1 is SGHRS and CDR2 is YFSETQ. The J segment lost 4 bases and the V segment lost 9 bases, leaving 13 bases of the junction unmatched. The CDR3 consists of 15 residues. Here the CDR3 DNA reads TGCGCCACCAAACAACCTGAGCGGGGTTACAATGAGCAGTTCTTC. This codes for CATKQPERGYNEQFF.

The chain couples TRBV12-3 or TRBV12-4 to TRBJ2-6, with 7 bases that match TRBD2. V was clipped by 7 bases and J by 1 base; unmatched bases: 4. The CDR3 extends over 15 amino acids. The CDR3 here is CASNLGGSGANVLTF. The CDR3 region has the DNA TGTGCCAGCAACTTGGGAGGGTCTGGGGCCAACGTCCTGACTTTC.

This clonotype was counted ten times or more. The chain employs TRBV3-2 and TRBJ2-4; the table names TRBD2, a call not compared with the DNA. TRBV3-2 is marked as a pseudogene. The CDR3 length is 15 residues. This CDR3 is CAGPWGERAKNIQYF. CDR3 nucleotides: TGTGCCGGGCCCTGGGGCGAGCGAGCCAAAAACATTCAGTACTTC.

This clonotype was detected only a few times. The chain is built from TRBV12-3 or TRBV12-4 and TRBJ2-1, with 7 bases aligning to TRBD2. V trimming: 6 bases; J trimming: 3 bases; junction bases outside the gene matches: 5. This CDR3 is built from 14 residues. CDR3 residues: CASRFSGRYNEQFF. The CDR3 DNA is TGTGCCAGCAGGTTTAGCGGGCGCTACAATGAGCAGTTCTTC.

This clonotype turned up a few times. The gene calls are TRBV19 and TRBJ2-1, with 13 bases lining up with TRBD2. Trimming took 3 bases from V and 4 from J; bases not matched to a gene: 3. Germline loops: CDR1 LNHDA, CDR2 SQIVND (reference sequence). The CDR3 loop spans 16 amino acids. The CDR3 loop reads CASSIGTSGIYNEQFF. CDR3 in DNA: TGTGCCAGTAGTATTGGGACTAGCGGGATTTACAATGAGCAGTTCTTC.

This clonotype was recorded at least ten times. The rearrangement uses TRBV4-1 and TRBJ2-5; 7 nucleotides match TRBD2. The V gene's germline CDR1 is MGHRA and CDR2 YSYEKL. The V segment lost 0 bases and the J segment 3 bases; nucleotides outside the gene matches: 4. This CDR3 has 15 residues. The CDR3 is CASSQDGAGEETQYF. The CDR3 DNA reads as TGCGCCAGCAGCCAAGACGGGGCGGGGGAAGAGACCCAGTACTTC.

This clonotype was found a few times. This rearrangement joins TRBV11-2 to TRBJ2-4; maybe TRBD2 (5 bases). The CDR3 has 13 residues. Looked up from germline, CDR1 is SGHAT and CDR2 is FQNNGV. The V end was cut by 3 bases, the J end by 8 bases, with 11 bases between. DNA of the CDR3: TGTGCCAGCAGCTTTTTCAGCGGAGACATTCAGTACTTC. Amino acids: CASSFFSGDIQYF.

The chain couples TRBV6-1 to TRBJ1-2, with D perhaps matching TRBD1 (5 bases). The V and J ends lost 5 bases and 3 bases respectively, with 19 bases between them. Germline values: CDR1 MNHNS, CDR2 SASEGT. This CDR3 region has 16 residues. In DNA, the CDR3 is TGTGCCAGCAGTCCCGAGGGATGGGACGGGGACTATGGCTACACCTTC. It encodes CASSPEGWDGDYGYTF.

The chain couples TRBV7-2 to TRBJ1-2; no definite D call. Germline lookup yields CDR1 SGHTA and CDR2 FQGNSA. Deletions cut 3 bases from V and 11 bases from J, with 19 bases between. This CDR3 is built from 14 residues. The CDR3 is CASSFSRVGWGYTF. Here the CDR3 DNA reads TGTGCCAGCAGCTTTTCTAGGGTGGGGTGGGGATACACCTTC.

The table lists this clonotype with a few counts. The rearrangement uses TRBV27 and TRBJ1-6, with D tentatively TRBD1 (6 bases). Deletions cut 2 bases from V and 6 bases from J, with 14 bases between. Germline V CDR1 and CDR2: MNHEY, SMNVEV (reference sequence). CDR3 size: 16 residues. CDR3 bases: TGTGCCAGCAGTTTAAAGCGCGGGGGCGGTAATTCACCCCTCCACTTT. Its translation is CASSLKRGGGNSPLHF.

The sample holds many counts of this clonotype. This rearrangement joins TRBV7-2 to TRBJ2-1; 8 bases are shared with TRBD2. V trimming: 4 bases; J trimming: 5 bases; junction bases outside the gene matches: 16. Germline V gene data show CDR1 as SGHTA and CDR2 as FQGNSA. The CDR3 covers 18 residues. CDR3 protein: CASSSTPSPGGADNEQFF. As DNA, the CDR3 is TGTGCCAGCAGCTCGACCCCCTCTCCCGGGGGGGCCGACAATGAGCAGTTCTTC.

This clonotype was observed a handful of times. V and J are TRBV2 and TRBJ2-3, with D unclear. Germline CDR1 reads SNHLY; CDR2 reads FYNNEI. The CDR3 is 14 residues long. V lost 6 bases and J 0 bases, leaving 10 bases between the germline ends. CDR3 nucleotides: TGTGCCAGCAGGACCGGGCCCAGCACAGATACGCAGTATTTT. Translation gives CASRTGPSTDTQYF.

This clonotype came up many times. The rearrangement links TRBV21-1 to TRBJ2-5; TRBD1 is the table's D call and was not checked against the DNA. TRBV21-1 is labeled a pseudogene. The CDR3 has 16 amino acids. CDR3 region: CASSKAGRGYQETQYF. The CDR3 DNA follows: TGTGCCAGCAGCAAAGCTGGCAGGGGGTACCAAGAGACCCAGTACTTC.

The chain employs TRBV10-3 and TRBJ1-1; 8 nucleotides line up with TRBD1. Germline CDR1 and CDR2: ENHRY and SYGVKD. Germline trimming cut 4 bases from V and 1 base from J; bases unmatched to any gene: 2. The CDR3 length is 14 residues. The CDR3 loop is CAISGGQGNTEAFF. CDR3 sequence (DNA): TGTGCCATCAGTGGAGGACAGGGGAACACTGAAGCTTTCTTT.

In this sample, this clonotype turned up a few times. The V and J genes are TRBV19 and TRBJ1-6; D is ambiguous. The V gene lost 4 bases and the J gene lost 2 bases, with 6 bases spanning the gap. This CDR3 spans 14 amino acids. CDR1 and CDR2 from the germline V gene are LNHDA and SQIVND (reference sequence). CDR3 coding DNA: TGTGCCAGTAGTACTCGGCCCTATAATTCACCCCTCCACTTT. Translated: CASSTRPYNSPLHF.

The table lists this clonotype with many counts. Here the CDR3 reads CASSQVGTSGGDEQFF. The CDR3 nucleotides read TGCGCCAGCAGCCAGGTTGGGACTAGCGGGGGGGATGAGCAGTTCTTC. J is TRBJ2-1 and V is TRBV4-3; 16 bases map to TRBD2. The V segment lost 3 bases and the J segment 8 bases; nucleotides outside the gene matches: 4. This CDR3 spans 16 amino acids. From germline, CDR1 is LGHNA and CDR2 YSLEER.

Only a few counts were recorded for this clonotype. This chain connects TRBV12-3 or TRBV12-4 to TRBJ1-2; unclear D gene. This CDR3 contains 13 residues. The V and J ends lost 10 bases and 5 bases respectively, with 17 bases between them. In DNA, the CDR3 is TGTGCCATCTCACGCCCGGAGAGGTATGGCTACACCTTC. It is translated as CAISRPERYGYTF.

The rearrangement joins TRBV12-3 or TRBV12-4 to TRBJ1-4; TRBD1 aligns across 11 bases. The ends lost 5 bases at V and 5 bases at J; junction bases unmatched: 10. The CDR3 covers 17 residues. The CDR3 is CASSLLRTGGANEKLFF. The CDR3 bases are TGTGCCAGCAGTCTTCTCCGGACAGGGGGCGCGAATGAAAAACTGTTTTTT.

The chain couples TRBV12-3 or TRBV12-4 to TRBJ2-5; 7 bases fit TRBD1. The CDR3 totals 13 residues. V gave up 6 bases and J gave up 2 bases; unmatched junction bases: 3. The CDR3 reads CASRTTGQETQYF. CDR3 coding DNA: TGTGCCAGCAGAACGACAGGGCAAGAGACCCAGTACTTC.